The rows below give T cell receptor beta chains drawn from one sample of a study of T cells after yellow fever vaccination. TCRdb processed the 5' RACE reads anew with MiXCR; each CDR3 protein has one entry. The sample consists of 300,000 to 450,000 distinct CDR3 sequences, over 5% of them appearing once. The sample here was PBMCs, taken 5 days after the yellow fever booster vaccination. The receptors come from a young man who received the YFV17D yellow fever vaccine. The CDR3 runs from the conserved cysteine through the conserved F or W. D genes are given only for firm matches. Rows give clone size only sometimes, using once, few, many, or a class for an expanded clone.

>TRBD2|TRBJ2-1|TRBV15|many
CATSISSGRLNEQFF
TGTGCCACCAGCATATCTAGCGGGAGATTGAATGAGCAGTTCTTC
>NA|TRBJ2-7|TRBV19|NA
CDSSSAVYAEQYF
TGTGACAGTAGTTCTGCAGTGTACGCGGAGCAGTACTTC
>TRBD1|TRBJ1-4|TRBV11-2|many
CASSPSGGSANEKLFF
TGTGCCAGCAGCCCTTCAGGGGGCTCAGCTAATGAAAAACTGTTTTTT
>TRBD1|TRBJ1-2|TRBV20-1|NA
CSARSGTAYGYTF
TGCAGTGCTAGATCCGGGACAGCTTACGGCTACACCTTC
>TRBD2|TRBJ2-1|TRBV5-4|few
CASRPQRAGAYNEQFF
TGTGCCAGCCGCCCGCAACGTGCGGGAGCTTACAATGAGCAGTTCTTC
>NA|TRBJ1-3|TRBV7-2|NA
CASSLGGLFSGNTIYF
TGTGCCAGCAGCTTAGGAGGCCTTTTCTCTGGAAACACCATATATTTT
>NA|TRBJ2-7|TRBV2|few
CATLDSPEQYF
TGTGCCACCTTAGACTCTCCCGAGCAGTACTTC
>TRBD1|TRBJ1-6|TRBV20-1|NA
CSAKSTGERNSPLHF
TGCAGTGCCAAATCGACAGGGGAAAGGAATTCACCCCTCCACTTT
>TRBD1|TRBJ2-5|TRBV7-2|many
CASSTWTGPETQYF
TGTGCCAGCAGCACCTGGACAGGGCCAGAGACCCAGTACTTC
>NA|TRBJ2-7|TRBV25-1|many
CASKEPYEQYF
TGTGCCAGCAAGGAGCCCTACGAGCAGTACTTC
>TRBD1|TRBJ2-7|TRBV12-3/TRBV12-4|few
CASRLTGSYEQYF
TGTGCCAGCAGGCTGACAGGGTCCTACGAGCAGTACTTC
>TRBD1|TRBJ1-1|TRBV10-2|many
CASSETGTGNTEAFF
TGCGCCAGCAGTGAGACCGGGACAGGGAACACTGAAGCTTTCTTT
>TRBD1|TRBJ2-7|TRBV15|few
CATSKDRGYEQYF
TGTGCCACCAGCAAAGACAGGGGCTACGAGCAGTACTTC
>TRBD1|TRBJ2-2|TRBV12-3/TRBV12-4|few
CASSRGQGVTGELFF
TGTGCCAGCAGCCGGGGACAGGGTGTGACCGGGGAGCTGTTTTTT
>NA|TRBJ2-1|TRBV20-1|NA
CSARGAANSYNEQFF
TGCAGTGCTAGAGGAGCGGCCAACTCCTACAATGAGCAGTTCTTC
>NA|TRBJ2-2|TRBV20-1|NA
CSARAGLGKSSGELFF
TGCAGTGCTAGAGCGGGGCTAGGGAAATCCTCCGGGGAGCTGTTTTTT
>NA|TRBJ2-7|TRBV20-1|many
CSARDQGGYRGEQYF
TGCAGTGCTAGAGATCAGGGGGGCTACCGGGGCGAGCAGTACTTC
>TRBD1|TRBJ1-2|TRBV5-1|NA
CASSRETGINEGYTF
TGCGCCAGCAGCCGAGAGACAGGGATCAATGAAGGCTACACCTTC
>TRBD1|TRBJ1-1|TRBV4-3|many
CASSQSGGQGAGAFF
TGCGCCAGCAGCCAATCTGGTGGACAGGGGGCAGGAGCTTTCTTT
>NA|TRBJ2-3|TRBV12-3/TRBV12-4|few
CASSFVSGSTDTQYF
TGTGCCAGCAGTTTCGTCAGCGGGAGCACAGATACGCAGTATTTT
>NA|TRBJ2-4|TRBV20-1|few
CSARDPMGVAKNIQYF
TGCAGTGCTAGAGACCCTATGGGGGTAGCCAAAAACATTCAGTACTTC
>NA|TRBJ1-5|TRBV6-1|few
CATQSGLGNQPQHF
TGTGCCACGCAGTCAGGTCTCGGCAATCAGCCCCAGCATTTT
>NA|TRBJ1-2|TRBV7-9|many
CASSLGVTNYGYTF
TGTGCCAGCAGCTTAGGAGTAACTAACTATGGCTACACCTTC
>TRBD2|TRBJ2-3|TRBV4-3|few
CASSQTSFVRDTQYF
TGCGCCAGCAGCCAGACTAGCTTCGTCAGAGATACGCAGTATTTT
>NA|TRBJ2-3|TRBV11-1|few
CASSLARASADLTDTQYF
TGTGCCAGCAGCTTAGCGAGGGCTAGCGCTGATCTCACAGATACGCAGTATTTT
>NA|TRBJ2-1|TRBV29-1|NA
CSGKKRGAYNEQFF
TGCAGCGGGAAGAAAAGGGGGGCCTACAATGAGCAGTTCTTC
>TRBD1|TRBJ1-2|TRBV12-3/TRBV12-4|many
CASSSTGASGYTF
TGTGCCAGCAGCTCCACAGGGGCATCCGGCTACACCTTC
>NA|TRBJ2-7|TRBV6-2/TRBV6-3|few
CASSYMISAGEQYF
TGTGCCAGCAGTTATATGATTTCCGCCGGCGAGCAGTACTTC
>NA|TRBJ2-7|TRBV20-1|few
CSASRPEFYEQYF
TGCAGTGCTAGTCGTCCGGAATTCTACGAGCAGTACTTC
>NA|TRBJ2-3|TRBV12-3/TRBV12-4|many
CASRPSGTDTQYF
TGTGCCAGCAGGCCTAGCGGCACAGATACGCAGTATTTT
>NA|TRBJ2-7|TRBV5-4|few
CASSLTGGTPYEQYF
TGTGCCAGCAGCTTGACCGGAGGTACGCCCTACGAGCAGTACTTC
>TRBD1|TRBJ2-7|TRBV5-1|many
CASSWTGTTEEQYF
TGCGCCAGCAGCTGGACAGGTACTACGGAGGAGCAGTACTTC
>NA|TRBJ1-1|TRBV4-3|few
CASSQGTNTEAFF
TGCGCCAGCAGCCAGGGGACGAACACTGAAGCTTTCTTT
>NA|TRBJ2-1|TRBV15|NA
CATSRYEASAYNEQFF
TGTGCCACCAGCCGATACGAGGCTAGCGCGTACAATGAGCAGTTCTTC
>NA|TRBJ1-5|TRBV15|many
CATSGQGRQPQHF
TGTGCCACCAGCGGTCAGGGGAGGCAGCCCCAGCATTTT
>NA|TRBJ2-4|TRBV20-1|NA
CSASGRAVFGNIQYF
TGCAGTGCTAGCGGCAGGGCTGTATTCGGAAACATTCAGTACTTC
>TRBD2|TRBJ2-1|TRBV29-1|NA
CSVEGLAVNEQFF
TGCAGCGTTGAAGGACTAGCGGTCAATGAGCAGTTCTTC
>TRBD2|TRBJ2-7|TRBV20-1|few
CSAREPGLAGFYEQYF
TGCAGTGCTAGAGAGCCCGGACTAGCGGGATTCTACGAGCAGTACTTC
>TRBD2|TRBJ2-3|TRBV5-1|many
CASSRLAASTDTQYF
TGCGCCAGCAGCAGACTAGCGGCTAGCACAGATACGCAGTATTTT
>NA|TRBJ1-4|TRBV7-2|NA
CASSLVWGMPEKLFF
TGTGCCAGCAGCTTAGTGTGGGGGATGCCTGAAAAACTGTTTTTT
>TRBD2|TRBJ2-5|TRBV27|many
CASSLWAGTSGRRQETQYF
TGTGCCAGCAGTTTATGGGCCGGGACTAGCGGGAGGCGCCAAGAGACCCAGTACTTC
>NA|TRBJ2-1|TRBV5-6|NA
CASSSLGSEQFF
TGTGCCAGCAGCTCCCTAGGGAGTGAGCAGTTCTTC
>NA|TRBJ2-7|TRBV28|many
CASKLSEGEQYF
TGTGCCAGCAAATTGTCCGAAGGAGAGCAGTACTTC
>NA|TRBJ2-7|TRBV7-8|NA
CASSLVDYEQYF
TGTGCCAGCAGCTTAGTCGACTACGAGCAGTACTTC
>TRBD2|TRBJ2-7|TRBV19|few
CASSARDTSGTYEQYF
TGTGCCAGTAGTGCCCGTGACACTAGCGGTACCTACGAGCAGTACTTC
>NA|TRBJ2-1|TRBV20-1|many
CRAGRSYNEQFF
TGCAGAGCAGGGAGGTCCTACAATGAGCAGTTCTTC
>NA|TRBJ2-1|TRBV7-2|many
CASSYTRGDEQFF
TGTGCCAGCAGTTACACCAGGGGCGATGAGCAGTTCTTC
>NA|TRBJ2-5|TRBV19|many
CASNDLGETQYF
TGTGCCAGTAATGACCTGGGAGAGACCCAGTACTTC
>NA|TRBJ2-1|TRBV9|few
CASSVVEGGGPFF
TGTGCCAGCAGCGTAGTGGAGGGAGGTGGGCCGTTCTTC
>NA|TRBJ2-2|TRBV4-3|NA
CASSQQTQRVKPGELFF
TGCGCCAGCAGCCAACAGACCCAGCGGGTAAAACCCGGGGAGCTGTTTTTT
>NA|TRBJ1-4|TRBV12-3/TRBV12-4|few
CASSYGGKLFF
TGTGCCAGCAGTTACGGTGGAAAACTGTTTTTT